This TCR beta chain was captured in a study of human T cells and chemical hapten exposure. Study at large: Upper-back patches of 0.01% DPC were read at 6 days.

This clonotype was seen a handful of times. Its matching antigen is unknown. The study's library attached unique molecular identifiers to single cDNA molecules. Using its own MiXCR run on the RACE reads, TCRdb lists one record per CDR3 protein. The table lists 180,000 or so distinct CDR3 sequences, about 14% of them singletons. From germline, CDR1 is SGHTA and CDR2 FQGNSA. The CDR3 consists of 16 residues. V lost 5 bases, J lost 0 bases, and 14 bases lay in between. Study findings and constraints: After DPC sensitization, TCRs above 1 in 1000 frequency showed no change.

This sample's time point: patch test 1, 2 weeks after DPC sensitization. Treatment here: therapeutic diphenylcyclopropenone sensitization with weekly scalp DPC. This TCR was recovered from a woman in her twenties or thirties with alopecia areata. Some clones in this sample may be carry-over from other donors' samples. The genes are TRBV7-2 and TRBJ1-3; maybe TRBD1 (5 bases). The specimen was whole blood, collected in connection with sensitization to the hapten diphenylcyclopropenone (DPC). CDR3 in DNA: TGTGCCAGCAGCCTCATGGGACGGCTCTCTGGAAACACCATATATTTT. This translates into CASSLMGRLSGNTIYF.